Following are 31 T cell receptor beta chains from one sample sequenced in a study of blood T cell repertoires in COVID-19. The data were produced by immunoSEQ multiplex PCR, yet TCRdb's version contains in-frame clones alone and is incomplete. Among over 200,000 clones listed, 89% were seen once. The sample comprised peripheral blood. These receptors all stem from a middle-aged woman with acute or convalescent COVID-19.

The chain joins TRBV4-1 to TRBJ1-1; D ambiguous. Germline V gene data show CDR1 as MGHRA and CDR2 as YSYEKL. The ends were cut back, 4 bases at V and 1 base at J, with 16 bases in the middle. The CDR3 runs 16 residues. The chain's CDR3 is CASSPKAGVSNTEAFF. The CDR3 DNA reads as TGCGCCAGCAGCCCTAAGGCCGGAGTTTCGAACACTGAAGCTTTCTTT.

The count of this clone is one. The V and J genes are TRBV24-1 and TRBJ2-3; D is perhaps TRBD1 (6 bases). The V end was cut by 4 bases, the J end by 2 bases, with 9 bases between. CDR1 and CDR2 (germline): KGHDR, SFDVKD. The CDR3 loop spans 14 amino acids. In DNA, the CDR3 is TGTGCCACCAGTGAGTCAGGGGTCACAGATACGCAGTATTTT. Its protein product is CATSESGVTDTQYF.

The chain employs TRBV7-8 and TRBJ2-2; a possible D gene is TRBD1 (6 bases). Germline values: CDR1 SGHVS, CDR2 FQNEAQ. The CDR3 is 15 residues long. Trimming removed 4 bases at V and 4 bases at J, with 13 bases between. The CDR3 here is CASSSQGKSTGELFF. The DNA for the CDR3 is TGTGCCAGCAGCTCACAGGGTAAAAGCACCGGGGAGCTGTTTTTT.

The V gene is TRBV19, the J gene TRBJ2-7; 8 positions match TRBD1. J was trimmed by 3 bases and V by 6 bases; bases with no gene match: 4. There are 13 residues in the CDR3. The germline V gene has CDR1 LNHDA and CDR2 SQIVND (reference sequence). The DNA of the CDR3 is TGTGCCAGTAGCGGACAGGGAAACTACGAGCAGTACGTC. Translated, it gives CASSGQGNYEQYV.

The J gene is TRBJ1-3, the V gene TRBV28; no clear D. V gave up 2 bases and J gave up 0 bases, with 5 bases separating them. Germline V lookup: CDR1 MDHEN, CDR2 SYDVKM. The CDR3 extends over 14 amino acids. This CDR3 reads CASSLLRSGNTIYF. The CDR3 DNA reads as TGTGCCAGCAGTTTACTCCGCTCTGGAAACACCATATATTTT.

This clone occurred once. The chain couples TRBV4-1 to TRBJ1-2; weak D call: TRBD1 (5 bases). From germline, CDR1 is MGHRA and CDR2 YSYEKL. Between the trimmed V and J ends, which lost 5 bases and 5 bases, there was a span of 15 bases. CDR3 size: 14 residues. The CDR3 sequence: CASSGGKGTYGYTF. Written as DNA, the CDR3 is TGCGCCAGCAGCGGAGGGAAGGGGACGTATGGCTACACCTTC.

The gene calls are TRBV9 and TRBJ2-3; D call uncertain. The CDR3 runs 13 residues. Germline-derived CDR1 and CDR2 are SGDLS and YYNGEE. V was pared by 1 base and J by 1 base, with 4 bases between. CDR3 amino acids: CASSVSGTDTQYF. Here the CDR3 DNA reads TGTGCCAGCAGCGTATCGGGCACAGATACGCAGTATTTT.

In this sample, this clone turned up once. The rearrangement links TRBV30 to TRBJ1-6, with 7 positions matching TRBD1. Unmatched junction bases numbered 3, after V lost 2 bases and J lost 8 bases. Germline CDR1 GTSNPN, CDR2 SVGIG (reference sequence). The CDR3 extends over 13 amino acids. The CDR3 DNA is TGTGCCTGGAGTAAGGGGGCGCATTCACCCCTCCACTTT. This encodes CAWSKGAHSPLHF. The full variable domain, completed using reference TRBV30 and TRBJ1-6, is SQTIHQWPATLVQPVGSPLSLECTVEGTSNPNLYWYRQAAGRGLQLLFYSVGIGQISSEVPQNLSASRPQDRQFILSSKKLLLSDSGFYLCAWSKGAHSPLHFGNGTRLTVT.

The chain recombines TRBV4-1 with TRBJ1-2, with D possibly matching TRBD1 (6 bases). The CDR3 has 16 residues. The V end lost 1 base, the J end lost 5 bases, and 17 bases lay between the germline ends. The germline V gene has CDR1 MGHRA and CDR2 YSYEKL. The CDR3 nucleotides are TGCGCCAGCAGCCAAGGGGTGGCAGGGGCTAGTTATGGCTACACCTTC. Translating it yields CASSQGVAGASYGYTF.

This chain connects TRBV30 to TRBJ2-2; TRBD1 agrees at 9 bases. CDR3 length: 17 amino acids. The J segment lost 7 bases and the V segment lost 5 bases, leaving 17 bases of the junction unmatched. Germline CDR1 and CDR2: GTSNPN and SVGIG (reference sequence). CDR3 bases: TGTGCCTGGTCCTCCTACCGAACAGGGGGCCATGACGGGGAGCTGTTTTTT. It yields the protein CAWSSYRTGGHDGELFF.

The CDR3: CATSDLSTSGSTDTQYF. The CDR3 nucleotides read TGTGCCACCAGTGATTTGTCGACTAGCGGTAGCACAGATACGCAGTATTTT. The rearrangement joins TRBV24-1 to TRBJ2-3, with 9 positions matching TRBD2. The CDR3 has 17 amino acids. With 0 bases clipped from V and 0 bases from J, the junction kept 3 bases outside the gene matches. CDR1 is KGHDR, CDR2 SFDVKD, per germline.

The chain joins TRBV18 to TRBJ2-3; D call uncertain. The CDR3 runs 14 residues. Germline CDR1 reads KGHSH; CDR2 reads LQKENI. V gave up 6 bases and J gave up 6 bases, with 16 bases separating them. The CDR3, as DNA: TGTGCCAGCTCGCCCGCCGCGTCCCGGGATACGCAGTATTTT. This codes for CASSPAASRDTQYF. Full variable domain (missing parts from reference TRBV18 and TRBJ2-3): NAGVMQNPRHLVRRRGQEARLRCSPMKGHSHVYWYRQLPEEGLKFMVYLQKENIIDESGMPKERFSAEFPKEGPSILRIQQVVRGDSAAYFCASSPAASRDTQYFGPGTRLTVL.

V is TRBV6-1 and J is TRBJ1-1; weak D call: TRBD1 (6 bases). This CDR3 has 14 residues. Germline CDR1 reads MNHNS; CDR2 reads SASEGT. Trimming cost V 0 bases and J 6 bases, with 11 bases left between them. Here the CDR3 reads CASSEAGQTPEAFF. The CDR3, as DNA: TGTGCCAGCAGTGAAGCAGGACAGACCCCTGAAGCTTTCTTT.

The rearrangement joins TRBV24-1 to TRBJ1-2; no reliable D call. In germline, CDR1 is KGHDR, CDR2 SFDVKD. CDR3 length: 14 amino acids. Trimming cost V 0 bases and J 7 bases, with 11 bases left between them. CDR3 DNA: TGTGCCACCAGTGATTTGTGGAGGGCGGGTGGCTACACCTTC. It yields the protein CATSDLWRAGGYTF.

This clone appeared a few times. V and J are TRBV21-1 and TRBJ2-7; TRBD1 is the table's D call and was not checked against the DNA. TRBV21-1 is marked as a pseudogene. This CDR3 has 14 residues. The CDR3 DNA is TGTGCCAGCAGCACCCGACAGGGGGCCTGGGAGCAGTACGTC. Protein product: CASSTRQGAWEQYV.

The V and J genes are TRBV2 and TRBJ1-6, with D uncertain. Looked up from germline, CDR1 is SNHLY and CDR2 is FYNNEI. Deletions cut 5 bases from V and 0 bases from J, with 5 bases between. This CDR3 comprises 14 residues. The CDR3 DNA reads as TGTGCCAGCAGTAGGAGCTCCTATAATTCACCCCTCCACTTT. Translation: CASSRSSYNSPLHF.

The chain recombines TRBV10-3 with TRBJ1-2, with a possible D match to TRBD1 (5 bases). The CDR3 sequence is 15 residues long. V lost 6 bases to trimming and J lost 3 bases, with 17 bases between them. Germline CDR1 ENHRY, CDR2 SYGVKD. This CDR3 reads CAISQRGGMDYGYTF. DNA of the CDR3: TGTGCCATCAGCCAACGGGGGGGGATGGACTATGGCTACACCTTC.

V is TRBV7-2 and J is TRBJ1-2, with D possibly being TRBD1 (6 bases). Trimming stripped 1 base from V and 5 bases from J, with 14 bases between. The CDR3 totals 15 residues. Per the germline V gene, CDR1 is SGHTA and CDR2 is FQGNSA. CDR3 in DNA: TGTGCCAGCAGCTTAGAAGCAGGGGAGTGGTATGGCTACACCTTC. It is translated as CASSLEAGEWYGYTF.

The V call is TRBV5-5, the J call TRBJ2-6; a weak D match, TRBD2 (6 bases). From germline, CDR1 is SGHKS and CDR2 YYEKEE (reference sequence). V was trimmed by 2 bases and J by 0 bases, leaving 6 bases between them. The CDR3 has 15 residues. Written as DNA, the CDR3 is TGTGCCAGCAGCTTCGGGAGCTCTGGGGCCAACGTCCTGACTTTC. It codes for CASSFGSSGANVLTF.

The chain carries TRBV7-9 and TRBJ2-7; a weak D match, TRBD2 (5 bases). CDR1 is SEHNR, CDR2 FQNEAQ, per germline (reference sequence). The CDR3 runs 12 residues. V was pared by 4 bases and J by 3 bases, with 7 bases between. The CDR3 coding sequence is TGTGCCAGCAGCTCGGGGAACTACGAGCAGTACGTC. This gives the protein CASSSGNYEQYV.

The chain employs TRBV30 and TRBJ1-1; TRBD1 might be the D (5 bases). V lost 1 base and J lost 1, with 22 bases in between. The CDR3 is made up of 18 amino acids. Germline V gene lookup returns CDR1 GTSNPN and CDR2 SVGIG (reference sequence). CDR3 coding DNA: TGTGCCTGGAGTGCTTCCAGGGTATTGGGGAAATCGAACACTGAAGCTTTCTTT. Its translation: CAWSASRVLGKSNTEAFF.

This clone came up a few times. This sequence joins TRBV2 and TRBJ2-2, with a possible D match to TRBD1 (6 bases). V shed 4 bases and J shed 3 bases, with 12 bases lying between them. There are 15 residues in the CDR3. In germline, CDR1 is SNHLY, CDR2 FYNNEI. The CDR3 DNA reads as TGTGCCAGCAGTGCGGACAGCACGCACACCGGGGAGCTGTTTTTT. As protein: CASSADSTHTGELFF.

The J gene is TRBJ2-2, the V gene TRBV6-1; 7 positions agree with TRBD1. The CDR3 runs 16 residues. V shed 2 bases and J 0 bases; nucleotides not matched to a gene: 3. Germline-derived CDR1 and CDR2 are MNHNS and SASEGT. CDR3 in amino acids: CASSERGQPNTGELFF. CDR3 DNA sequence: TGTGCCAGCAGTGAAAGGGGGCAGCCGAACACCGGGGAGCTGTTTTTT.

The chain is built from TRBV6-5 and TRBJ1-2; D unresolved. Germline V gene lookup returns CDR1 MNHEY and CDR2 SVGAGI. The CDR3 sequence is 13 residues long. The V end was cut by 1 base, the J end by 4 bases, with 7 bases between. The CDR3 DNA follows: TGTGCCAGCAGTTACTTGGAGAGCTATGGCTACACCTTC. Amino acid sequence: CASSYLESYGYTF.

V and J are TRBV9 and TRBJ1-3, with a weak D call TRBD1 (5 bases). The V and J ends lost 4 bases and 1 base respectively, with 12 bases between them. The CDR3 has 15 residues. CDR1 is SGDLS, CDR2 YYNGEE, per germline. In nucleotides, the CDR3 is TGTGCCAGCAGCCTTCAGGAGGGGTCTGGAAACACCATATATTTT. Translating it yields CASSLQEGSGNTIYF.

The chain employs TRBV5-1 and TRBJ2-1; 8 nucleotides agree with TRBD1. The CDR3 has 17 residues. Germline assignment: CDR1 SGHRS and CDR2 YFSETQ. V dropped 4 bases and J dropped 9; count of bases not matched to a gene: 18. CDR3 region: CASSPPRTGSSYGEQFF. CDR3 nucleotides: TGCGCCAGCAGCCCACCGAGGACAGGGTCCTCTTACGGTGAGCAGTTCTTC.

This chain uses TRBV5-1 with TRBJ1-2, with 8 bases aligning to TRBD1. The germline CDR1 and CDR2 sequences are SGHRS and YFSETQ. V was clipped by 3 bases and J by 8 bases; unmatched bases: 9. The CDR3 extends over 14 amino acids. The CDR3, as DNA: TGCGCCAGCAGCTCCCCGGACAGGGTTGACGGCTACACCTTC. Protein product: CASSSPDRVDGYTF.

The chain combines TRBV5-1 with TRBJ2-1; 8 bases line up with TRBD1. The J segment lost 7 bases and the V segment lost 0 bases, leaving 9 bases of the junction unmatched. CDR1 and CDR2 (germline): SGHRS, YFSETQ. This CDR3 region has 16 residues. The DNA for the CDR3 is TGCGCCAGCAGCTTGGTGGCAGGGGGCGCTTGGAATGAGCAGTTCTTC. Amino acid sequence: CASSLVAGGAWNEQFF.

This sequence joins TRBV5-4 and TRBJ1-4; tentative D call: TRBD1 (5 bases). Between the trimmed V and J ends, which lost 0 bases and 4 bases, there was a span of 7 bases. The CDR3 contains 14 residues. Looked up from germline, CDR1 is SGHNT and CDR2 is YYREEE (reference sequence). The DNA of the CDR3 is TGTGCCAGCAGCTTGGGGGACTTTAATGAAAAACTGTTTTTT. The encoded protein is CASSLGDFNEKLFF. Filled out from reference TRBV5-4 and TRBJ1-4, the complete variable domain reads ETGVTQSPTHLIKTRGQQVTLRCSSQSGHNTVSWYQQALGQGPQFIFQYYREEENGRGNFPPRFSGLQFPNYSSELNVNALELDDSALYLCASSLGDFNEKLFFGSGTQLSVL.

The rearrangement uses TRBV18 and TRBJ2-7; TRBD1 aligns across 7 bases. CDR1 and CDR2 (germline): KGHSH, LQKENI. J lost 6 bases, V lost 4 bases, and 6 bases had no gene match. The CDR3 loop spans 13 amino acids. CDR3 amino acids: CASSLTGKVEQYV. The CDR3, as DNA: TGTGCCAGCTCACTGACAGGGAAGGTCGAGCAGTACGTC.

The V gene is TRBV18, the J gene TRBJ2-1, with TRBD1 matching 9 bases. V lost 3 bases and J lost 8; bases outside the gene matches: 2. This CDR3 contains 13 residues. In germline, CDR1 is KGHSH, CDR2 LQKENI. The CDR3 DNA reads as TGTGCCAGCTCACCCGGGACAGGGTATGAGCAGTTCTTC. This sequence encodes CASSPGTGYEQFF.